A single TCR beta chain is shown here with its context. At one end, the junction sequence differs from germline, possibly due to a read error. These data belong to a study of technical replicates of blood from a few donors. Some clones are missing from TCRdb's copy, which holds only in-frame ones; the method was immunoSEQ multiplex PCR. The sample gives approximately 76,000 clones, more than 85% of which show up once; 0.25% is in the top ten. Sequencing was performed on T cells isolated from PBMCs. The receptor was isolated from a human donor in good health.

The CDR3 DNA follows: TGTGCCAGCCGTGAGTTACTCGGGAGGTCGACAGATACGCAGTATTTT. This translates into CASRELLGRSTDTQYF. This chain links TRBV6-1 with TRBJ2-3; TRBD2 agrees at 7 bases. The CDR3 loop spans 16 amino acids. Per the germline V gene, CDR1 is MNHNS and CDR2 is SASEGT.